A single sample gave rise to the 31 T cell receptor beta chains below, sequenced in a study of glioma-infiltrating T cells. The iRepertoire nested amplicon-rescue multiplex PCR amplified TCR alpha and beta CDR3s from RNA. TCRdb re-derived calls from the multiplex PCR reads in MiXCR, one entry per CDR3 protein. This table has over 130,000 distinct CDR3 sequences, approximately 39% appearing once. Sequencing used glioma tissue, nonneoplastic brain tissue, or PBMCs (not recorded which). Every receptor here comes from a human donor with low-grade glioma or glioblastoma, undergoing nonglioma brain surgery, or in good health (not recorded which).

This CDR3 reads CASSLMGGFNTEAFF. CDR3 sequence (DNA): TGTGCCAGCAGCTTAATGGGGGGCTTCAACACTGAAGCTTTCTTT. V and J are TRBV11-2 and TRBJ1-1, with a tentative D call TRBD1 (6 bases). The length of the CDR3 is 15 residues. CDR1 is SGHAT, CDR2 FQNNGV, per germline. V lost 2 bases and J 2 bases, leaving 12 bases between the germline ends.

This clonotype was counted only a few times. V is TRBV20-1 and J is TRBJ2-7, with 7 bases aligning to TRBD2. With 3 bases clipped from V and 4 bases from J, the junction kept 6 bases outside the gene matches. The CDR3 runs 13 residues. Germline CDR1 is DFQATT and CDR2 is SNEGSKA (reference sequence). CDR3 residues: CSASRGGGYEQYF. The CDR3 DNA is TGCAGTGCTAGCCGGGGCGGGGGATACGAGCAGTACTTC.

This clonotype was found a few times. The chain links TRBV6-1 to TRBJ2-3, with 7 bases lining up with TRBD2. Germline trimming cut 5 bases from V and 0 bases from J; bases unmatched to any gene: 5. Germline CDR1 is MNHNS and CDR2 is SASEGT. The CDR3 covers 15 residues. CDR3 sequence: CASSLRGTSTDTQYF. The CDR3 bases are TGTGCCAGCAGTTTGCGGGGGACTAGCACAGATACGCAGTATTTT.

In its sample, this clonotype was seen a few times. The CDR3 is CASSLLAGETDTQYF. As DNA, the CDR3 is TGTGCCAGCAGCTTACTAGCGGGAGAGACAGATACGCAGTATTTT. The J gene is TRBJ2-3, the V gene TRBV7-2; 10 bases match TRBD2. Germline V CDR1 and CDR2: SGHTA, FQGNSA. CDR3 length equals 15 residues. Trimming cost V 2 bases and J 3 bases; bases outside gene matches: 2.

This clonotype was detected only a few times. CDR3: CASSYTPVTIYNEQFF. In nucleotides, the CDR3 is TGTGCCAGCAGTTACACCCCCGTCACAATCTACAATGAGCAGTTCTTC. The chain employs TRBV6-2 or TRBV6-3 and TRBJ2-1; D ambiguous. Germline lookup yields CDR1 MNHEY and CDR2 SVGEGT. The CDR3 loop spans 16 amino acids. The V and J ends lost 2 bases and 3 bases respectively, with 14 bases between them.

The CDR3 DNA reads as TGTGCCAGCAGCCCCCCAACTGCCAGGGTCTACGAGCAGTACTTC. Translation gives CASSPPTARVYEQYF. The chain joins TRBV7-2 to TRBJ2-7, with D perhaps TRBD1 (5 bases). Germline-derived CDR1 and CDR2 are SGHTA and FQGNSA. Trimming shortened V by 5 bases and J by 3 bases, and 17 bases separated the two germline ends. This CDR3 is built from 15 residues. Full variable domain (rest looked up from reference TRBV7-2 and TRBJ2-7): GAGVSQSPSNKVTEKGKDVELRCDPISGHTALYWYRQSLGQGLEFLIYFQGNSAPDKSGLPSDRFSAERTGGSVSTLTIQRTQQEDSAVYLCASSPPTARVYEQYFGPGTRLTVT.

The chain uses TRBV19 and TRBJ1-6; the D is unclear. CDR1 is LNHDA, CDR2 SQIVND, per germline (reference sequence). The CDR3 covers 14 residues. V lost 3 bases and J 5 bases, leaving 8 bases between the germline ends. The CDR3: CASSMIGDNSPLHF. CDR3 DNA sequence: TGTGCCAGTAGTATGATTGGGGATAATTCACCCCTCCACTTT.

The rearrangement uses TRBV2 and TRBJ2-7, with 8 bases fitting TRBD1. The length of the CDR3 is 13 residues. Germline V gene data show CDR1 as SNHLY and CDR2 as FYNNEI. V was clipped by 6 bases and J by 3 bases; unmatched bases: 4. CDR3 nucleotides: TGTGCCAGCAGCGATGACAGGGGCTACGAGCAGTACTTC. The encoded protein is CASSDDRGYEQYF.

This CDR3 reads CSASLRTGNQPQHF. The CDR3 DNA reads TGCAGTGCTAGTTTGAGGACAGGGAATCAGCCCCAGCATTTT. V and J are TRBV20-1 and TRBJ1-5, with 8 bases matching TRBD1. Germline CDR1 is DFQATT and CDR2 is SNEGSKA (reference sequence). The junction had 5 bases not matched to a gene; V was cut back by 3 bases and J by 4 bases. The CDR3 has 14 residues.

The chain has TRBV6-2 or TRBV6-3 and TRBJ2-2; D uncertain. The germline V and J ends were trimmed by 3 bases and 4 bases, with 12 bases remaining between them. CDR1 and CDR2 from the germline V gene are MNHEY and SVGEGT. The CDR3 has 15 amino acids. The CDR3 region has the DNA TGTGCCAGCAGTTATCAAGGATTGGGCACCGGGGAGCTGTTTTTT. It translates to CASSYQGLGTGELFF.

This clonotype was counted only a few times. The rearrangement links TRBV2 to TRBJ1-1; TRBD1 agrees at 9 bases. Germline V gives CDR1 SNHLY, CDR2 FYNNEI. The CDR3 runs 13 residues. After removal of 6 bases from V and 5 bases from J, the junction contained 4 bases not matched to a gene. CDR3 residues: CASRQGALTEAFF. As DNA, the CDR3 is TGTGCCAGCAGACAGGGGGCGCTAACTGAAGCTTTCTTT. Variable domain in full (rest from reference TRBV2 and TRBJ1-1): EPEVTQTPSHQVTQMGQEVILRCVPISNHLYFYWYRQILGQKVEFLVSFYNNEISEKSEIFDDQFSVERPDGSNFTLKIRSTKLEDSAMYFCASRQGALTEAFFGQGTRLTVV.

The gene calls are TRBV25-1 and TRBJ2-2; TRBD2 matches at 10 bases. Germline V gene data show CDR1 as MGHDK and CDR2 as SYGVNS. Losses at the gene ends were 8 bases for V and 0 bases for J; bases not matched to a gene: 6. The CDR3 is made up of 16 amino acids. The CDR3 reads CASQRAGGTNTGELFF. The CDR3, as DNA: TGTGCCAGCCAAAGAGCGGGAGGGACGAACACCGGGGAGCTGTTTTTT.

This clonotype has more than one count but fewer than ten. The chain uses TRBV20-1 and TRBJ2-7, with 7 nucleotides matching TRBD1. This CDR3 comprises 14 residues. Germline V gene lookup returns CDR1 DFQATT and CDR2 SNEGSKA (reference sequence). V was clipped by 1 base and J by 2 bases; unmatched bases: 5. The CDR3 coding sequence is TGCAGTGCTAGAGCGATGGACAGGACCTACGAGCAGTACTTC. This codes for CSARAMDRTYEQYF.

The V call is TRBV6-7, the J call TRBJ2-3, with 10 bases fitting TRBD2. TRBV6-7 has ORF status, its function being uncertain. This CDR3 region has 17 residues. V lost 0 bases to trimming and J lost 2 bases; unmatched junction nucleotides: 5. The CDR3 region is CASSYSAGLALTDTQYF. The CDR3 DNA is TGTGCCAGCAGTTACTCTGCGGGACTAGCGCTCACAGATACGCAGTATTTT.

This clonotype was seen ten or more times. The chain carries TRBV6-1 and TRBJ1-1; D may be TRBD1 (6 bases). CDR1 and CDR2 from the germline V gene are MNHNS and SASEGT. The CDR3 has 15 residues. V dropped 5 bases and J dropped 6 bases, with 19 bases sitting between them. As DNA, the CDR3 is TGTGCCAGCAGTAGTTATGGACGACAGGATCCTGAAGCTTTCTTT. Encoded protein: CASSSYGRQDPEAFF.

V and J are TRBV6-2 or TRBV6-3 and TRBJ1-3; tentative D call: TRBD1 (6 bases). The germline CDR1 and CDR2 sequences are MNHEY and SVGEGT. V shed 2 bases and J shed 5 bases, with 19 bases lying between them. This CDR3 contains 17 residues. This chain's CDR3 is CASSYDTRRDIRNTIYF. Here the CDR3 DNA reads TGTGCCAGCAGTTACGATACCCGCCGGGACATTCGAAACACCATATATTTT.

This clonotype was picked up a small number of times. The chain uses TRBV28 and TRBJ2-5, with a weak D call TRBD1 (5 bases). Trimming removed 7 bases at V and 1 base at J, with 13 bases between. CDR3 length: 14 residues. The V gene's germline CDR1 is MDHEN and CDR2 SYDVKM. The CDR3 nucleotides read TGTGCCAGCACCACGCTCGACAGCCAAGAGACCCAGTACTTC. This gives the protein CASTTLDSQETQYF.

The chain uses TRBV4-1 and TRBJ2-3; 11 bases fit TRBD2. Germline CDR1 and CDR2: MGHRA and YSYEKL. J gave up 4 bases and V 4 bases, and 10 bases lay outside the gene matches. The CDR3 sequence is 17 residues long. The CDR3: CASSRDISGRASDTQYF. The CDR3 DNA follows: TGCGCCAGCAGCCGAGACATTAGCGGGAGGGCGTCAGATACGCAGTATTTT.

Of note for this clonotype: A much larger clone differs by one base, so this may be a read error. The chain links TRBV6-1 to TRBJ2-3; the D is unclear. Germline loops: CDR1 MNHNS, CDR2 SASEGT. CDR3 size: 15 residues. With 4 bases removed from V and 7 bases from J, the gap between germline ends came to 18 bases. CDR3 loop: CASSAISFGAYTQYF. CDR3 nucleotides: TGTGCCAGCAGTGCGATTAGCTTCGGAGCATATACGCAGTATTTT.

This clonotype was found a few times. The rearrangement joins TRBV12-3 or TRBV12-4 to TRBJ2-5; either TRBD1 or TRBD2 may supply D (5 bases each). CDR3 length: 12 residues. V gave up 3 bases and J gave up 5 bases, with 7 bases separating them. CDR3 in amino acids: CASSFEGETQYF. The CDR3, as DNA: TGTGCCAGCAGTTTTGAGGGGGAGACCCAGTACTTC.

This clonotype turned up a few times. This sequence joins TRBV6-1 and TRBJ2-7, with 7 bases that match TRBD1. The CDR3 has 14 amino acids. From germline, CDR1 is MNHNS and CDR2 SASEGT. After removal of 10 bases from V and 0 bases from J, the junction contained 9 bases not matched to a gene. The CDR3 is CAINRDSFSYEQYF. The CDR3 nucleotides read TGTGCCATCAACCGGGACAGCTTCTCCTACGAGCAGTACTTC.

This clonotype was picked up a small number of times. The gene calls are TRBV10-3 and TRBJ1-1, with D maybe TRBD1 (5 bases). The V gene's germline CDR1 is ENHRY and CDR2 SYGVKD. Trimming took off 0 bases at V and 2 bases at J, with 10 bases between the two ends. The CDR3 runs 15 residues. The CDR3 sequence: CAISESETVNTEAFF. The CDR3 DNA is TGTGCCATCAGTGAGTCGGAGACAGTCAACACTGAAGCTTTCTTT.

This clonotype has a handful of counts. CDR3 region: CASSQEGTGKVTGELFF. DNA of the CDR3: TGCGCCAGCAGCCAAGAGGGGACAGGGAAGGTCACCGGGGAGCTGTTTTTT. The chain couples TRBV4-1 to TRBJ2-2; TRBD1 agrees at 9 bases. CDR3 length: 17 residues. Germline assignment: CDR1 MGHRA and CDR2 YSYEKL. V shed 0 bases and J 4 bases; nucleotides not matched to a gene: 6.

This clonotype came up once. The chain employs TRBV4-1 and TRBJ2-5, with no clear D. This CDR3 is built from 14 residues. The V end was cut by 3 bases, the J end by 5 bases, with 13 bases between. Germline values: CDR1 MGHRA, CDR2 YSYEKL. CDR3 residues: CASSQALRAETQYF. In DNA, the CDR3 is TGCGCCAGCAGCCAGGCCCTTAGGGCGGAGACCCAGTACTTC.

The CDR3 bases are TGCGCCAGCAGCCGGGGACAGGATAATTCACCCCTCCACTTT. This encodes CASSRGQDNSPLHF. V usage is TRBV4-1 and J usage is TRBJ1-6, with TRBD1 identical over 8 bases. Trimming removed 4 bases from V and 5 bases from J; junction bases left unmatched: 1. Germline CDR1 reads MGHRA; CDR2 reads YSYEKL. This CDR3 has 14 amino acids.

There are many counts of this clonotype. This rearrangement joins TRBV28 to TRBJ1-5, with D uncertain. Trimming took 6 bases from V and 10 from J, leaving 13 bases between them. This CDR3 is built from 12 residues. CDR1 MDHEN and CDR2 SYDVKM come from the germline V gene. CDR3 in amino acids: CASSHTGIPQHF. The DNA of the CDR3 is TGTGCCAGCAGCCATACGGGCATACCCCAGCATTTT.

The rearrangement uses TRBV25-1 and TRBJ1-1; D call uncertain. Trimming shortened V by 4 bases and J by 5 bases, and 11 bases separated the two germline ends. This CDR3 region has 13 residues. From germline, CDR1 is MGHDK and CDR2 SYGVNS. The CDR3 coding sequence is TGTGCCAGCAGTGCTCACCTGGGGACTGAAGCTTTCTTT. This translates into CASSAHLGTEAFF.

The sample holds a few counts of this clonotype. The genes are TRBV7-2 and TRBJ2-5, with D uncertain. V lost 1 base, J lost 2 bases, and 11 bases lay in between. CDR3 length equals 15 residues. Germline V gene data show CDR1 as SGHTA and CDR2 as FQGNSA. The CDR3 coding sequence is TGTGCCAGCAGCTTAGGGTCAGGCTTTCAAGAGACCCAGTACTTC. Translated: CASSLGSGFQETQYF.

CDR3 region: CATSRPTASGETQYF. CDR3 bases: TGTGCCACCAGCAGACCCACCGCTAGCGGGGAGACCCAGTACTTC. This chain joins TRBV15 and TRBJ2-5, with 8 bases identical to TRBD2. Germline V gene sequence: CDR1 LNHNV, CDR2 YYDKDF (reference sequence). The junction had 7 bases not matched to a gene; V was cut back by 2 bases and J by 5 bases. This CDR3 contains 15 residues. Based on the CDR3 plus reference TRBV15 and TRBJ2-5, the full variable domain is DAMVIQNPRYQVTQFGKPVTLSCSQTLNHNVMYWYQQKSSQAPKLLFHYYDKDFNNEADTPDNFQSRRPNTSFCFLDIRSPGLGDTAMYLCATSRPTASGETQYFGPGTRLLVL.

This clonotype was detected a few times. The J gene is TRBJ1-5, the V gene TRBV10-3; D gene uncertain. Germline CDR1 reads ENHRY; CDR2 reads SYGVKD. The CDR3 is made up of 14 amino acids. The V end lost 4 bases, the J end lost 4 bases, and 11 bases lay between the germline ends. The CDR3: CAISGDYGNQPQHF. DNA of the CDR3: TGTGCCATCAGTGGGGATTATGGGAATCAGCCCCAGCATTTT.

This clonotype was observed once. This chain links TRBV7-9 with TRBJ1-4, with 9 bases identical to TRBD1. This CDR3 region has 15 residues. Unmatched junction bases numbered 9, after V lost 5 bases and J lost 8 bases. Germline CDR1 reads SEHNR; CDR2 reads FQNEAQ (reference sequence). Written as DNA, the CDR3 is TGTGCCAGCAGCGCCTCGACAGGGGGAGGCGAAAAACTGTTTTTT. It encodes CASSASTGGGEKLFF.